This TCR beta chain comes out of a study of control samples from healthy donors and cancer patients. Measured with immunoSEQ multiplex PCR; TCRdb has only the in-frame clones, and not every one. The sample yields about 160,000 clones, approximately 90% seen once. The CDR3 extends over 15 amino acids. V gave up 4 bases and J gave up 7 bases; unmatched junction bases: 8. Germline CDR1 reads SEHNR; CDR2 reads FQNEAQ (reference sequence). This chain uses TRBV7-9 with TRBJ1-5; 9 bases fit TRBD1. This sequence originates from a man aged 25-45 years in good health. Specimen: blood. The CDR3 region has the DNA TGTGCCAGCAGCTCACAGGGGGCCTTCGGGCAGCCCCAGCATTTT. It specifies CASSSQGAFGQPQHF.